Presented here are 21 T cell receptor beta chains from one specimen sequenced in a study of T cells in Graves' hyperthyroidism and ophthalmopathy. RNA transcripts yielded amplified TCR beta CDR3 regions. Carried out on the TCR CDR3, a first-round RT-PCR used the HTBI primer set. TCRdb processed the multiplex PCR reads anew with MiXCR; each CDR3 protein has one entry. The data show around 520,000 distinct CDR3 sequences, 13% to 15% seen once. Sequencing was done on a sample of blood. Receptor source: a woman aged 18 to 35 with Graves' hyperthyroidism.

This clonotype was detected ten times or more. Written as DNA, the CDR3 is TGTGCCAGCGGAAGAGGGAGAATGAACACTGAAGCTTTCTTT. This codes for CASGRGRMNTEAFF. J is TRBJ1-1 and V is TRBV3-1; D gene uncertain. Trimming removed 8 bases from V and 0 bases from J, with 13 bases in between. Germline-derived CDR1 and CDR2 are LGHDT and YNNKEL (reference sequence). This CDR3 comprises 14 residues.

This clonotype was detected many times. The chain combines TRBV11-3 with TRBJ1-2; D possibly corresponds to TRBD1 (6 bases). The germline V gene has CDR1 SGHNT and CDR2 YENEEA. This CDR3 has 17 residues. The ends were cut back, 0 bases at V and 0 bases at J, with 14 bases in the middle. CDR3 nucleotides: TGTGCCAGCAGCTTAGAGTTATCCCAGGGGTCTAACTATGGCTACACCTTC. This sequence encodes CASSLELSQGSNYGYTF.

This clonotype has a count of ten or more. The chain carries TRBV9 and TRBJ1-3; maybe TRBD1 (5 bases). V dropped 3 bases and J dropped 1 base, with 29 bases sitting between them. The germline V gene encodes CDR1 SGDLS and CDR2 YYNGEE. The CDR3 runs to 21 residues. CDR3 residues: CASSAADRGHPASGSGNTIYF. In nucleotides, the CDR3 is TGTGCCAGCAGCGCCGCAGACCGAGGACACCCTGCCTCGGGGTCTGGAAACACCATATATTTT.

This clonotype came up a few times. Sequence at one end of the junction differs from germline and may be a read error. CDR3 DNA sequence: TGTGCTAGCAGGCCCCTCGGGACTACCAACTACAATGAGCAGTTCTTC. Its translation is CASRPLGTTNYNEQFF. The J gene is TRBJ2-1, the V gene TRBV7-7; 7 nucleotides align to TRBD2. Germline V gene sequence: CDR1 SSHAT, CDR2 FNYEAQ (reference sequence). The CDR3 loop spans 16 amino acids.

The chain combines TRBV7-3 with TRBJ2-3; D is undetermined. Germline V gene sequence: CDR1 SGHTA, CDR2 FQGTGA. V gave up 5 bases and J gave up 4 bases, with 7 bases separating them. The CDR3 runs 12 residues. As DNA, the CDR3 is TGTGCCAGCAGCACCAGTTCAGATACGCAGTATTTT. The encoded protein is CASSTSSDTQYF. Using reference TRBV7-3 and TRBJ2-3 for the parts outside the CDR3, the full variable domain is GAGVSQTPSNKVTEKGKYVELRCDPISGHTALYWYRQSLGQGPEFLIYFQGTGAADDSGLPNDRFFAVRPEGSVSTLKIQRTERGDSAVYLCASSTSSDTQYFGPGTRLTVL.

This clonotype appeared many times. V and J are TRBV11-2 and TRBJ2-7, with a weak D call TRBD1 (6 bases). Germline CDR1 and CDR2: SGHAT and FQNNGV. The CDR3 is 14 amino acids. Deletions cut 1 base from V and 3 bases from J, with 10 bases between. The CDR3 DNA is TGTGCCAGCAGCTTAGGCAGGGGAGTCTACGAGCAGTACTTC. It codes for CASSLGRGVYEQYF.

The table lists this clonotype with many counts. V usage is TRBV7-3 and J usage is TRBJ2-1; the D gene is possibly TRBD1 (5 bases). This CDR3 is 11 amino acids long. V was trimmed by 5 bases and J by 12 bases, leaving 11 bases between them. CDR1 SGHTA and CDR2 FQGTGA come from the germline V gene. CDR3 sequence reads: CASSGSGRQFF. The CDR3 DNA sequence: TGTGCCAGCAGCGGTTCAGGGCGGCAGTTCTTC. Variable domain in full (rest from reference TRBV7-3 and TRBJ2-1): GAGVSQTPSNKVTEKGKYVELRCDPISGHTALYWYRQSLGQGPEFLIYFQGTGAADDSGLPNDRFFAVRPEGSVSTLKIQRTERGDSAVYLCASSGSGRQFFGPGTRLTVL.

This clonotype was seen repeatedly, ten times or more. J is TRBJ2-5 and V is TRBV9; unclear D gene. The germline V and J ends were trimmed by 3 bases and 4 bases, with 22 bases remaining between them. The V gene's germline CDR1 is SGDLS and CDR2 YYNGEE. The CDR3 runs 17 residues. CDR3 residues: CASSASRYPTVGETQYF. For the CDR3, the DNA is TGTGCCAGCAGCGCATCGCGCTACCCCACGGTAGGAGAGACCCAGTACTTC.

V usage is TRBV6-1 and J usage is TRBJ1-2; 11 bases are shared with TRBD1. The CDR3 contains 16 residues. The V and J ends lost 6 bases and 2 bases, in that order; junction bases with no gene match: 8. Germline loops: CDR1 MNHNS, CDR2 SASEGT. Here the CDR3 reads CASSRTGGSRNYGYTF. CDR3 nucleotide sequence: TGTGCCAGCAGCCGGACAGGGGGCAGCCGAAACTATGGCTACACCTTC.

This clonotype appeared many times. The chain carries TRBV6-1 and TRBJ2-1; 10 nucleotides agree with TRBD2. Trimming removed 6 bases from V and 8 bases from J; junction bases left unmatched: 13. This CDR3 has 16 residues. In germline, CDR1 is MNHNS, CDR2 SASEGT. The CDR3 coding sequence is TGTGCCAGCAGAAACAATCTAGCGGGAGTTTGGTATGAGCAGTTCTTC. It encodes CASRNNLAGVWYEQFF.

The sample holds a few counts of this clonotype. The chain carries TRBV19 and TRBJ2-7; D might be TRBD2 (6 bases). The CDR3 consists of 14 residues. Germline values: CDR1 LNHDA, CDR2 SQIVND (reference sequence). The germline V and J ends were trimmed by 4 bases and 5 bases, with 15 bases remaining between them. The CDR3 DNA reads as TGTGCCAGTAGTAATGGATCAAAGCGGGACGAGCAGTACTTC. Amino acid sequence: CASSNGSKRDEQYF.

This clonotype was seen ten or more times. The chain is built from TRBV14 and TRBJ1-5; no reliable D call. The CDR3 is made up of 13 amino acids. CDR1 SGHDN and CDR2 FVKESK come from the germline V gene. Trimming took off 4 bases at V and 7 bases at J, with 11 bases between the two ends. The CDR3 protein is CASSLSPRQPQHF. CDR3 DNA: TGTGCCAGCAGCCTATCGCCCCGACAGCCCCAGCATTTT.

This clonotype was seen only a few times. This sequence joins TRBV19 and TRBJ2-5, with 9 bases matching TRBD1. This CDR3 comprises 14 residues. V was clipped by 6 bases and J by 3 bases; unmatched bases: 5. Germline V gives CDR1 LNHDA, CDR2 SQIVND (reference sequence). The CDR3: CASRRRQGEETQYF. In nucleotides, the CDR3 is TGTGCCAGTAGGCGACGACAGGGGGAAGAGACCCAGTACTTC.

The sample holds many counts of this clonotype. The V gene is TRBV24-1, the J gene TRBJ2-1; 7 bases line up with TRBD1. The CDR3 has 16 residues. After removal of 1 base from V and 1 base from J, the junction contained 3 bases not matched to a gene. CDR1 KGHDR and CDR2 SFDVKD come from the germline V gene. The CDR3 DNA reads as TGTGCCACCAGTGATTTCTCAGGGGGTTCCTACAATGAGCAGTTCTTC. It codes for CATSDFSGGSYNEQFF.

This sequence joins TRBV10-3 and TRBJ1-5, with unresolved D. In germline, CDR1 is ENHRY, CDR2 SYGVKD. The CDR3 is made up of 12 amino acids. Trimming left V 4 bases short and J 7 bases short, with 8 bases between. CDR3: CAISGEGQPQHF. The CDR3 DNA is TGTGCCATCAGTGGAGAGGGACAGCCCCAGCATTTT.

Concerning this clonotype itself: A much larger clone sits a single nucleotide away, making a read error possible. V usage is TRBV11-2 and J usage is TRBJ2-1; weak D call: TRBD2 (6 bases). Germline loops: CDR1 SGHAT, CDR2 FQNNGV. This CDR3 is built from 16 residues. CDR3 residues: CACSSISGGYYNEQFF. CDR3 in DNA: TGTGCCTGCAGCTCCATTAGCGGAGGATACTACAATGAGCAGTTCTTC.

This clonotype has at least ten counts. V and J are TRBV27 and TRBJ2-7; TRBD1 aligns across 8 bases. Per germline, CDR1 MNHEY and CDR2 SMNVEV (reference sequence). The CDR3 runs 14 residues. The junction had 6 bases not matched to a gene; V was cut back by 5 bases and J by 3 bases. The CDR3 DNA sequence: TGTGCCAGCAGTGGGACAGGTGCGATCTACGAGCAGTACGTC. It specifies CASSGTGAIYEQYV.

This rearrangement joins TRBV19 to TRBJ2-3, with 8 bases matching TRBD2. This CDR3 is 15 amino acids long. Losses at the gene ends were 7 bases for V and 0 bases for J; bases not matched to a gene: 6. Germline-derived CDR1 and CDR2 are LNHDA and SQIVND (reference sequence). The CDR3 spells CASIGASGSTDTQYF. DNA for the CDR3: TGTGCCAGTATTGGAGCTAGCGGGAGCACAGATACGCAGTATTTT. Together with reference TRBV19 and TRBJ2-3, the CDR3 gives the full variable domain: DGGITQSPKYLFRKEGQNVTLSCEQNLNHDAMYWYRQDPGQGLRLIYYSQIVNDFQKGDIAEGYSVSREKKESFPLTVTSAQKNPTAFYLCASIGASGSTDTQYFGPGTRLTVL.

V is TRBV19 and J is TRBJ2-1, with 14 bases identical to TRBD2. Germline V gene lookup returns CDR1 LNHDA and CDR2 SQIVND (reference sequence). This CDR3 is 15 amino acids long. V shed 5 bases and J 9 bases; nucleotides not matched to a gene: 6. The CDR3 DNA reads TGTGCCAGTAGTGTGACTAGCGGGAGGGCCAGTGAGCAGTTCTTC. Amino acids: CASSVTSGRASEQFF.

This clonotype has a count of ten or more. The chain employs TRBV7-9 and TRBJ2-1, with 11 bases lining up with TRBD2. The CDR3 has 18 residues. Germline values: CDR1 SEHNR, CDR2 FQNEAQ (reference sequence). J was trimmed by 5 bases and V by 2 bases; bases with no gene match: 11. The DNA for the CDR3 is TGTGCCAGCAGCTTAAGCGCCCATAGCGGGAGGGGTAACAATGAGCAGTTCTTC. Translating gives CASSLSAHSGRGNNEQFF.

This clonotype was detected only a few times. The chain employs TRBV30 and TRBJ1-2, with 7 bases fitting TRBD1. The CDR3 contains 12 residues. After removal of 2 bases from V and 7 bases from J, the junction contained 4 bases not matched to a gene. Germline loops: CDR1 GTSNPN, CDR2 SVGIG (reference sequence). The CDR3, as DNA: TGTGCCTGGAGTCCTGGACAGGCTGGCTACACCTTC. This codes for CAWSPGQAGYTF.